The 27 T cell receptor beta chains below come from one sample, sequenced in a study of T cell repertoires in cytomegalovirus infection (dated by TCRdb to between 2019 and 2020). The sequencer listed for this sample is Illumina HiSeq 1500. In-frame beta chains were kept once TCRdb had trimmed the public reads at Q25 with fastp and called clones with MiXCR. Each record represents a unique CDR3 protein, reported with the most common genes and DNA among its rows. The sample data list under 800,000 distinct CDR3 sequences, and approximately 25% of these were observed just once. 7.5% to 9% of the sample is taken by the ten largest. What was sequenced was CD8+ T cells from PBMCs. These receptors came from a human donor in good health (CMV status not recorded). Some clones in this sample may be carry-over from other donors' samples.

There are many counts of this clonotype. This sequence joins TRBV7-6 and TRBJ2-1; D might be TRBD1 (5 bases). The germline V gene has CDR1 SGHVS and CDR2 FNYEAQ. This CDR3 has 13 residues. The ends were cut back, 1 base at V and 9 bases at J, with 10 bases in the middle. The CDR3, as DNA: TGTGCCAGCAGCTTAGGTAGGGGCAGTGAGCAGTTCTTC. It yields the protein CASSLGRGSEQFF.

This clonotype was counted a few times. The chain couples TRBV27 to TRBJ1-5; D is uncertain. V shed 9 bases and J shed 9 bases, with 18 bases lying between them. Germline V gene data show CDR1 as MNHEY and CDR2 as SMNVEV (reference sequence). The CDR3 is 13 amino acids. Here the CDR3 DNA reads TGTGCCAGTCAAGGACCAGCTGAGGGGCCCCAGCATTTT. It encodes CASQGPAEGPQHF.

This clonotype was detected a few times. J is TRBJ2-1 and V is TRBV10-3, with 8 bases matching TRBD2. The V and J ends lost 0 bases and 4 bases, in that order; junction bases with no gene match: 2. Germline assignment: CDR1 ENHRY and CDR2 SYGVKD. The CDR3 extends over 15 amino acids. The CDR3 DNA reads as TGTGCCATCAGTGAGTCTAGCGGGGTGTACAATGAGCAGTTCTTC. This sequence encodes CAISESSGVYNEQFF.

As regards this clonotype: Sequence at one end of the junction differs from germline and may be a read error. The rearrangement links TRBV6-1 to TRBJ1-6, with a tentative D call TRBD1 (6 bases). CDR1 and CDR2 from the germline V gene are MNHNS and SASEGT. CDR3 length equals 16 residues. CDR3 residues: CASYPASDSDNSPLHF. The CDR3 nucleotides are TGTGCCAGCTACCCCGCTTCGGACAGTGATAATTCCCCCCTCCACTTT.

This clonotype appeared many times. The chain employs TRBV7-8 and TRBJ1-5; D call uncertain. V dropped 2 bases and J dropped 3 bases, with 11 bases sitting between them. The CDR3 totals 15 residues. Germline CDR1 and CDR2: SGHVS and FQNEAQ. DNA for the CDR3: TGTGCCAGCAGCTTAAGATACGGAACCAATCAGCCCCAGCATTTT. Its protein is CASSLRYGTNQPQHF.

CDR3 coding DNA: TGTGCCAGCAGTTTATTGAGAATTGGCCCTACCAAGACCCAGTACTTC. It codes for CASSLLRIGPTKTQYF. The chain couples TRBV28 to TRBJ2-5; D call uncertain. CDR1 is MDHEN, CDR2 SYDVKM, per germline. The CDR3 covers 16 residues. V lost 1 base to trimming and J lost 6 bases, with 18 bases between them.

This clonotype was found a few times. The gene calls are TRBV9 and TRBJ2-3; tentative D call: TRBD1 (6 bases). Germline V gives CDR1 SGDLS, CDR2 YYNGEE. The V end lost 4 bases, the J end lost 0 bases, and 15 bases lay between the germline ends. This CDR3 has 16 amino acids. CDR3 nucleotide sequence: TGTGCCAGCAGCCCCAGGCAGGGGTCTAGCACAGATACGCAGTATTTT. Translation gives CASSPRQGSSTDTQYF.

This clonotype came up many times. V usage is TRBV7-8 and J usage is TRBJ2-2, with 10 positions matching TRBD2. The length of the CDR3 is 19 residues. V lost 8 bases to trimming and J lost 1 base; unmatched junction nucleotides: 16. The germline CDR1 and CDR2 sequences are SGHVS and FQNEAQ. The CDR3 loop reads CASGFDTSGEGENTGELFF. CDR3 bases: TGTGCCAGCGGTTTTGACACTAGCGGGGAGGGCGAGAACACCGGGGAGCTGTTTTTT. Full variable domain (outside the CDR3, taken from reference TRBV7-8 and TRBJ2-2): GAGVSQSPRYKVAKRGQDVALRCDPISGHVSLFWYQQALGQGPEFLTYFQNEAQLDKSGLPSDRFFAERPEGSVSTLKIQRTQQEDSAVYLCASGFDTSGEGENTGELFFGEGSRLTVL.

This clonotype was counted at least ten times. The chain couples TRBV7-8 to TRBJ2-3; D is ambiguous. This CDR3 spans 15 amino acids. V was clipped by 8 bases and J by 1 base, with 16 bases between them. In germline, CDR1 is SGHVS, CDR2 FQNEAQ. The CDR3 region has the DNA TGTGCCAGCTTACCCACCCCCCCAGGCACAGATACGCAGTATTTT. Protein: CASLPTPPGTDTQYF.

The V gene is TRBV7-4, the J gene TRBJ2-7; weak D call: TRBD1 (6 bases). This CDR3 has 16 residues. In germline, CDR1 is SGHVT, CDR2 SQSDAQ. The CDR3 nucleotides are TGTGCCAGCAGCTTAGTACGGACAGCAGTCTCCTGCGAGCAGTACGTC. Translation gives CASSLVRTAVSCEQYV.

This clonotype appeared a few times. The rearrangement uses TRBV6-1 and TRBJ2-7; D gene uncertain. V was pared by 6 bases and J by 1 base, with 13 bases between. CDR1 is MNHNS and CDR2 is SASEGT in the germline V gene. This CDR3 is built from 14 residues. For the CDR3, the DNA is TGTGCCAGCAGGGACCGCAGGCGATCCTACGAGCAGTACTTC. Amino acids: CASRDRRRSYEQYF.

The CDR3 sequence is CASVGGASRVGDTQYF. The CDR3 coding sequence is TGTGCCAGCGTTGGTGGGGCCTCCCGAGTCGGAGATACGCAGTATTTT. This chain connects TRBV28 to TRBJ2-3; TRBD1 might be the D (5 bases). Germline V CDR1 and CDR2: MDHEN, SYDVKM. V lost 8 bases and J lost 5, with 23 bases in between. This CDR3 is built from 16 residues.

This clonotype came up a few times. The chain couples TRBV14 to TRBJ2-7, with D possibly matching TRBD1 (6 bases). This CDR3 is built from 14 residues. V was clipped by 3 bases and J by 2 bases, with 11 bases between them. Germline V gene sequence: CDR1 SGHDN, CDR2 FVKESK. CDR3 residues: CASSQRDTPYEQYV. The CDR3 bases are TGTGCCAGCAGCCAGAGGGACACCCCCTACGAGCAGTACGTC.

The gene calls are TRBV29-1 and TRBJ2-1, with 9 bases lining up with TRBD2. The CDR3 contains 15 residues. From germline, CDR1 is SQVTM and CDR2 ANQGSEA. The ends lost 8 bases at V and 5 bases at J; junction bases unmatched: 13. DNA of the CDR3: TGCAGCACGGCAACTAGCGGGTGGTTGCACAATGAGCAGTTCTTC. Translating gives CSTATSGWLHNEQFF.

This clonotype was detected a few times. The J gene is TRBJ2-7, the V gene TRBV6-6; 12 bases align to TRBD2. The CDR3 is 14 amino acids. Trimming cost V 4 bases and J 7 bases; bases outside gene matches: 5. Germline CDR1 reads MNHNY; CDR2 reads SVGAGI (reference sequence). CDR3: CASSSRLAGVEQYV. CDR3 sequence (DNA): TGTGCCAGCAGTTCCCGACTAGCGGGGGTTGAGCAGTACGTC.

In its sample, this clonotype was seen many times. This sequence joins TRBV19 and TRBJ2-1; no clear D gene. With 6 bases removed from V and 9 bases from J, the gap between germline ends came to 12 bases. The CDR3 loop spans 12 amino acids. The V gene's germline CDR1 is LNHDA and CDR2 SQIVND (reference sequence). This chain's CDR3 is CASSIWAAEQFF. CDR3 nucleotide sequence: TGTGCCAGTAGCATCTGGGCAGCTGAGCAGTTCTTC.

There are a few counts of this clonotype. The chain is built from TRBV7-9 and TRBJ1-5; D is ambiguous. V lost 4 bases and J lost 2, with 15 bases in between. The CDR3 is made up of 16 amino acids. The germline V gene encodes CDR1 SEHNR and CDR2 FQNEAQ (reference sequence). The CDR3 DNA reads as TGTGCCAGCAGCTCTCAGACGGCTAGTGGCAATCAGCCCCAGCATTTT. Translation: CASSSQTASGNQPQHF.

The chain couples TRBV29-1 to TRBJ2-2; D call uncertain. The CDR3 totals 12 residues. Deletions cut 5 bases from V and 7 bases from J, with 11 bases between. Germline CDR1 is SQVTM and CDR2 is ANQGSEA. The CDR3: CSVIGRSGELFF. The CDR3 bases are TGCAGCGTTATAGGGCGGAGCGGGGAGCTGTTTTTT.

The count of this clonotype is one. A clone one base away is much larger, so this may be a read error. The V and J genes are TRBV7-9 and TRBJ2-7; D may be TRBD1 or TRBD2 (5 bases each). Between the trimmed V and J ends, which lost 10 bases and 1 base, there was a span of 14 bases. The CDR3 consists of 13 residues. CDR1 is SEHNR, CDR2 FQNEAQ, per germline (reference sequence). The CDR3 sequence is CANTRDGSYEQYF. DNA for the CDR3: TGTGCCAACACCCGGGACGGGTCCTACGAGCAGTACTTC.

The rearrangement links TRBV10-3 to TRBJ2-7; 8 nucleotides agree with TRBD2. J lost 7 bases, V lost 4 bases, and 6 bases had no gene match. This CDR3 spans 13 amino acids. Germline-derived CDR1 and CDR2 are ENHRY and SYGVKD. CDR3 sequence: CAISALTSEEQYF. The CDR3 DNA reads as TGTGCCATCAGTGCTCTGACTAGCGAGGAGCAGTACTTC.

This clonotype was counted only a few times. This rearrangement joins TRBV6-2 or TRBV6-3 to TRBJ2-7; TRBD1 or TRBD2 may be the D gene (5 bases each). Trimming left V 3 bases short and J 2 bases short, with 11 bases between. CDR3 length: 14 residues. The germline gives CDR1 MNHEY, CDR2 SVGEGT. The CDR3 spells CASSYGGSTYEQYV. In DNA, the CDR3 is TGTGCCAGCAGTTATGGGGGATCGACCTACGAGCAGTACGTC.

This chain connects TRBV15 to TRBJ1-5; D is unclear. Deletions cut 0 bases from V and 6 bases from J, with 12 bases between. Germline CDR1 and CDR2: LNHNV and YYDKDF (reference sequence). The CDR3 extends over 15 amino acids. CDR3 loop: CATSRDRSTGQPQHF. DNA of the CDR3: TGTGCCACCAGCAGAGATAGGAGTACGGGTCAGCCCCAGCATTTT. Drawing the rest from reference TRBV15 and TRBJ1-5, the complete variable domain is DAMVIQNPRYQVTQFGKPVTLSCSQTLNHNVMYWYQQKSSQAPKLLFHYYDKDFNNEADTPDNFQSRRPNTSFCFLDIRSPGLGDTAMYLCATSRDRSTGQPQHFGDGTRLSIL.

This clonotype was seen more than once but under ten times. This sequence joins TRBV4-1 and TRBJ1-2; D ambiguous. Germline assignment: CDR1 MGHRA and CDR2 YSYEKL. The CDR3 runs to 14 residues. Trimming removed 0 bases from V and 4 bases from J, with 9 bases in between. The CDR3 reads CASSQEPGSYGYTF. DNA for the CDR3: TGCGCCAGCAGCCAAGAGCCGGGCAGCTATGGCTACACCTTC.

CDR3 loop: CATSQGPGKSYNEQFF. Here the CDR3 DNA reads TGTGCCACCAGCCAGGGTCCAGGGAAATCCTACAATGAGCAGTTCTTC. The rearrangement joins TRBV15 to TRBJ2-1; a possible D gene is TRBD1 (5 bases). V shed 5 bases and J shed 1 base, with 15 bases lying between them. The CDR3 is 16 residues long. Germline V CDR1 and CDR2: LNHNV, YYDKDF (reference sequence).

This clonotype was detected ten times or more. The chain links TRBV28 to TRBJ2-2; D not certain. Trimming left V 6 bases short and J 6 bases short, with 8 bases between. Germline V gene sequence: CDR1 MDHEN, CDR2 SYDVKM. This CDR3 is built from 12 residues. Here the CDR3 DNA reads TGTGCCAGCAGCTTTAGTTCCGGGGAGCTGTTTTTT. Residues: CASSFSSGELFF.

This clonotype has only a few counts. The CDR3 nucleotides read TGCGCCAGCAGCCAAGATAGGGACAGGGCATACGAGCAGTACTTC. Residues: CASSQDRDRAYEQYF. The rearrangement joins TRBV4-1 to TRBJ2-7; 9 nucleotides match TRBD1. The V gene's germline CDR1 is MGHRA and CDR2 YSYEKL. CDR3 size: 15 residues. Losses at the gene ends were 0 bases for V and 4 bases for J; bases not matched to a gene: 4.

This clonotype was recorded at least ten times. The chain joins TRBV28 to TRBJ2-5; perhaps TRBD1 as D (6 bases). V gave up 1 base and J gave up 4 bases, with 10 bases separating them. Germline CDR1 and CDR2: MDHEN and SYDVKM. CDR3 size: 14 residues. The CDR3 nucleotides read TGTGCCAGCAGTTTATATAGAGGGGGAGAGACCCAGTACTTC. It specifies CASSLYRGGETQYF.